Ten or more counts support the clone carrying this T cell receptor beta chain. Its specificity is unknown. RNA transcripts yielded amplified TCR beta CDR3 regions. RT-PCR in the first round (using the HTBI primer set) targeted the TCR CDR3. TCRdb passed the multiplex PCR reads through MiXCR, listing each CDR3 protein once. The data show hundreds of thousands of distinct CDR3 sequences, approximately 24% seen once. With 5 bases removed from V and 2 bases from J, the gap between germline ends came to 18 bases. Germline V CDR1 and CDR2: SGHAT, FQNNGV. The CDR3 loop spans 16 amino acids. These data belong to a study of T cells in Graves' hyperthyroidism and ophthalmopathy. On the study more broadly: Peripheral blood specimens were obtained at initial diagnosis, prior to any treatment.

The study based diagnoses on clinical symptoms, serum thyroxine and TRAb, thyroid ultrasound and orbital computed tomography. Study-wide points: Most expanded thyroid clonotypes above 0.001 recurred in blood.

The chain is built from TRBV11-2 and TRBJ1-1; the D is unclear. The sample comprised blood. The receptor comes from a woman in her thirties with Graves' ophthalmopathy. CDR3 residues: CASSPAQAYANTEAFF. As DNA, the CDR3 is TGTGCCAGCAGCCCCGCCCAGGCTTACGCTAACACTGAAGCTTTCTTT.